One sample yielded the 19 T cell receptor beta chains listed below, sequenced in a study of regulatory T cells in long-lasting Graves disease. Arm-PCR of CDR3 regions with iRepertoire HTBI primers generated TCR beta libraries. TCRdb re-called the multiplex PCR reads through MiXCR, storing one row per CDR3 protein. The table has over 400,000 distinct CDR3 sequences, 11% to 15% seen once; the top ten hold roughly a sixth. Stated time point: newly diagnosed GD, antithyroid drugs for less than 3 months. Extracted PBMC RNA gave rise to the TCR library. In addition, the sample was reused for a study of T cells in Graves' hyperthyroidism and ophthalmopathy.

Sequenced material: peripheral blood mononuclear cells (PBMCs), taken at new diagnosis, from a patient treated with antithyroid drugs. The receptor source for this set is a woman in her 50s with Graves disease.

In its sample, this clonotype was seen a few times. The chain carries TRBV24-1 and TRBJ2-7; TRBD1 agrees at 11 bases. The CDR3 contains 15 residues. Losses at the gene ends were 3 bases for V and 4 bases for J; bases not matched to a gene: 4. CDR1 is KGHDR and CDR2 is SFDVKD in the germline V gene. CDR3 DNA sequence: TGTGCCACCAGTGATGGACAGGGGGCCTATTACGAGCAGTACTTC. Translated, it gives CATSDGQGAYYEQYF.

This rearrangement joins TRBV19 to TRBJ1-5, with 8 bases matching TRBD1. The CDR3 loop spans 13 amino acids. Trimming removed 7 bases from V and 7 bases from J; junction bases left unmatched: 6. Per germline, CDR1 LNHDA and CDR2 SQIVND (reference sequence). CDR3 residues: CASTDREPQPQHF. The CDR3 bases are TGTGCCAGTACGGACAGGGAACCGCAGCCCCAGCATTTT. The full variable domain, its missing parts supplied by reference TRBV19 and TRBJ1-5, is DGGITQSPKYLFRKEGQNVTLSCEQNLNHDAMYWYRQDPGQGLRLIYYSQIVNDFQKGDIAEGYSVSREKKESFPLTVTSAQKNPTAFYLCASTDREPQPQHFGDGTRLSIL.

This clonotype was seen ten or more times. The gene calls are TRBV2 and TRBJ2-1, with a possible D match to TRBD2 (6 bases). The germline V and J ends were trimmed by 4 bases and 9 bases, with 13 bases remaining between them. The CDR3 has 13 residues. Germline V gives CDR1 SNHLY, CDR2 FYNNEI. CDR3 DNA: TGTGCCAGCAGTGGAGAGACTAGGTCTGAGCAGTTCTTC. Protein: CASSGETRSEQFF.

This clonotype was seen only a few times. The chain couples TRBV19 to TRBJ2-1; D unclear. The V end was cut by 4 bases, the J end by 8 bases, with 18 bases between. From germline, CDR1 is LNHDA and CDR2 SQIVND (reference sequence). The CDR3 is 15 residues long. CDR3 residues: CASSTSRTIIDEQFF. DNA of the CDR3: TGTGCCAGTAGTACGTCCCGCACAATAATCGATGAGCAGTTCTTC.

This clonotype was seen at least ten times. The J gene is TRBJ2-1, the V gene TRBV7-9; 10 bases align to TRBD2. CDR1 is SEHNR and CDR2 is FQNEAQ in the germline V gene (reference sequence). The junction had 5 bases not matched to a gene; V was cut back by 2 bases and J by 7 bases. CDR3 length: 15 amino acids. CDR3 nucleotides: TGTGCCAGCAGCTTAAGCGGGAGGGCCGATAATGAGCAGTTCTTC. It is translated as CASSLSGRADNEQFF.

This clonotype was observed at least ten times. This chain uses TRBV18 with TRBJ2-1; no firm D call. The V gene's germline CDR1 is KGHSH and CDR2 LQKENI. Trimming removed 2 bases from V and 5 bases from J, with 7 bases in between. CDR3 length: 13 residues. The CDR3 region is CASSPLRNNEQFF. The DNA of the CDR3 is TGTGCCAGCTCACCATTGAGGAACAATGAGCAGTTCTTC.

This clonotype appeared many times. The chain is built from TRBV30 and TRBJ1-4, with 12 bases fitting TRBD1. After removal of 0 bases from V and 10 bases from J, the junction contained 3 bases not matched to a gene. The CDR3 spans 14 residues. The germline V gene encodes CDR1 GTSNPN and CDR2 SVGIG (reference sequence). Here the CDR3 DNA reads TGTGCCTGGAGTGTTGGGACAGGGGGCGGAAAACTGTTTTTT. Its protein product is CAWSVGTGGGKLFF.

Many counts were recorded for this clonotype. The genes are TRBV10-3 and TRBJ1-5, with 9 bases matching TRBD1. The CDR3 consists of 14 residues. Germline lookup yields CDR1 ENHRY and CDR2 SYGVKD. V lost 10 bases to trimming and J lost 7 bases; unmatched junction nucleotides: 11. For the CDR3, the DNA is TGTGCCACCCAGCCAGCGGACAGGGGACAGCCCCAGCATTTT. Its protein is CATQPADRGQPQHF.

This clonotype was counted ten times or more. The chain employs TRBV7-9 and TRBJ2-7; D is unresolved. Germline V gives CDR1 SEHNR, CDR2 FQNEAQ (reference sequence). V was trimmed by 3 bases and J by 2 bases, leaving 8 bases between them. CDR3 length: 13 residues. The CDR3 loop reads CASSFERAYEQYF. The CDR3 region has the DNA TGTGCCAGCAGCTTTGAGAGAGCCTACGAGCAGTACTTC.

Concerning this clonotype itself: This may come from a read error, since a much larger clone is one base off. The chain carries TRBV27 and TRBJ2-3; weak D call: TRBD2 (5 bases). Looked up from germline, CDR1 is MNHEY and CDR2 is SMNVEV (reference sequence). V lost 10 bases, J lost 5 bases, and 25 bases lay in between. CDR3 length equals 16 residues. The chain's CDR3 is CANIPLARGFVDTQYF. The CDR3 nucleotides read TGTGCCAACATCCCGCTAGCCCGAGGGTTTGTAGATACGCAGTATTTT.

The chain recombines TRBV11-1 with TRBJ1-6; D is undetermined. Trimming took 5 bases from V and 5 from J, leaving 13 bases between them. The CDR3 is 15 residues long. Germline V gives CDR1 SGHAT, CDR2 FQDESV (reference sequence). CDR3: CASSLRAGDNSPLHF. DNA for the CDR3: TGTGCCAGCAGCCTTCGCGCTGGGGATAATTCACCCCTCCACTTT. Using reference TRBV11-1 and TRBJ1-6 for the parts outside the CDR3, the full variable domain is EAEVAQSPRYKITEKSQAVAFWCDPISGHATLYWYRQILGQGPELLVQFQDESVVDDSQLPKDRFSAERLKGVDSTLKIQPAELGDSAMYLCASSLRAGDNSPLHFGNGTRLTVT.

This clonotype was picked up a small number of times. V is TRBV12-5 and J is TRBJ2-2, with D unclear. CDR3 size: 17 residues. V lost 3 bases, J lost 0 bases, and 14 bases lay in between. The germline gives CDR1 LGHNT, CDR2 FRNRAP. CDR3 sequence (DNA): TGTGCTAGTGGTTTAACCCTCTCCTCTTCGAACACCGGGGAGCTGTTTTTT. Residues: CASGLTLSSSNTGELFF.

This clonotype was observed a few times. This rearrangement joins TRBV24-1 to TRBJ1-4; D gene unclear. From germline, CDR1 is KGHDR and CDR2 SFDVKD. Trimming stripped 4 bases from V and 3 bases from J, with 8 bases between. This CDR3 spans 14 amino acids. The CDR3 coding sequence is TGTGCCACCAGTGAGGCCGGTCCTAATGAAAAACTGTTTTTT. Protein sequence: CATSEAGPNEKLFF.

This clonotype was counted many times. The genes are TRBV7-9 and TRBJ2-1; D remains ambiguous. V was shortened by 1 base and J by 5 bases, with 9 bases between the two germline ends. CDR1 and CDR2 (germline): SEHNR, FQNEAQ (reference sequence). The CDR3 spans 14 residues. The chain's CDR3 is CASSLDETNNEQFF. The CDR3 DNA is TGTGCCAGCAGCTTAGACGAAACCAACAATGAGCAGTTCTTC.

This clonotype has at least ten counts. The rearrangement links TRBV27 to TRBJ1-4; 7 positions agree with TRBD1. V trimming: 8 bases; J trimming: 8 bases; junction bases outside the gene matches: 8. Germline CDR1 and CDR2: MNHEY and SMNVEV (reference sequence). The CDR3 is 13 residues long. CDR3 sequence reads: CASRDREWEKLFF. For the CDR3, the DNA is TGTGCCAGCCGTGACAGGGAATGGGAAAAACTGTTTTTT.

The chain couples TRBV4-1 to TRBJ1-4; tentatively, D is TRBD1 (5 bases). Germline V lookup: CDR1 MGHRA, CDR2 YSYEKL. V was cut by 2 bases and J by 2 bases, with 9 bases left in between. This CDR3 spans 15 amino acids. The DNA of the CDR3 is TGCGCCAGCAGCCAACCAGGACACACTAATGAAAAACTGTTTTTT. As protein: CASSQPGHTNEKLFF.

This clonotype was counted many times. This chain connects TRBV20-1 to TRBJ2-1; TRBD2 matches 12 bases. There are 16 residues in the CDR3. The trim removed 6 bases at V and 0 bases at J, leaving 6 bases unmatched. Germline values: CDR1 DFQATT, CDR2 SNEGSKA (reference sequence). The DNA of the CDR3 is TGCAGTGCGCCCGGACTAGCGGGGATCTCCTACAATGAGCAGTTCTTC. Translation: CSAPGLAGISYNEQFF.

Regarding this clonotype: A read error is possible here, since a much larger clone lies one base away. The V gene is TRBV27, the J gene TRBJ1-2; D unresolved. Trimming took off 4 bases at V and 6 bases at J, with 18 bases between the two ends. Germline values: CDR1 MNHEY, CDR2 SMNVEV (reference sequence). CDR3 size: 15 residues. Written as DNA, the CDR3 is TGTGCCAGCAGTTATACGCCGCCGGGTTTCGATGGCTACACCTTC. Translated: CASSYTPPGFDGYTF.

Many counts were recorded for this clonotype. The chain recombines TRBV28 with TRBJ2-3, with D perhaps matching TRBD2 (5 bases). Germline V gene lookup returns CDR1 MDHEN and CDR2 SYDVKM. The CDR3 spans 14 residues. V lost 1 base and J 3 bases, leaving 8 bases between the germline ends. The CDR3 sequence: CASSLYTRTDTQYF. The CDR3 DNA is TGTGCCAGCAGTTTATATACTAGAACAGATACGCAGTATTTT.